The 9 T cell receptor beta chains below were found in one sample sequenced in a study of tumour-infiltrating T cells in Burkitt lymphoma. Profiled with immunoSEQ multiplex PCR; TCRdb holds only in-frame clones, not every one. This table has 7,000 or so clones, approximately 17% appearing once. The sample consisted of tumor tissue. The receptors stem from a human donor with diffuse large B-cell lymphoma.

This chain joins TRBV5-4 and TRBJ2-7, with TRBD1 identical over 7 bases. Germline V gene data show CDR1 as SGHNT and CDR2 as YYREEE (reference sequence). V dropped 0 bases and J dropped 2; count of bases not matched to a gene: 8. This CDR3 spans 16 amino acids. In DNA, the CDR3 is TGTGCCAGCAGCTTGGAGGCAGGACAGGTCCCCTACGAGCAGTACTTC. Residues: CASSLEAGQVPYEQYF. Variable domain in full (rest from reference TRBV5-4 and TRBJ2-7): ETGVTQSPTHLIKTRGQQVTLRCSSQSGHNTVSWYQQALGQGPQFIFQYYREEENGRGNFPPRFSGLQFPNYSSELNVNALELDDSALYLCASSLEAGQVPYEQYFGPGTRLTVT.

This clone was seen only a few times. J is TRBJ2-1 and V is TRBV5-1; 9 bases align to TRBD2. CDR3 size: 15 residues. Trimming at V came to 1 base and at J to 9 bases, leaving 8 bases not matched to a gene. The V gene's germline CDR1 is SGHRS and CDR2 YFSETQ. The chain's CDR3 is CASSLLAGGPSEQFF. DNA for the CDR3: TGCGCCAGCAGCTTGCTTGCGGGAGGGCCGAGTGAGCAGTTCTTC.

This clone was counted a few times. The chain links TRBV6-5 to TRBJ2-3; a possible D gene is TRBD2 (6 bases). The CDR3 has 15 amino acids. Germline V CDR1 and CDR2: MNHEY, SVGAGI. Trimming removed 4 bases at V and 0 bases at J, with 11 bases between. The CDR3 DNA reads TGTGCCAGCAGTTTATCGGGGGTTAGCACAGATACGCAGTATTTT. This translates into CASSLSGVSTDTQYF.

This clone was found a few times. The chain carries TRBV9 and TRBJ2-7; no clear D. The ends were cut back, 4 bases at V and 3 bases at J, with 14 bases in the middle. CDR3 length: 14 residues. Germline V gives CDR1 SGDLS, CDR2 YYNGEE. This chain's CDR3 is CASSTQTNSYEQYF. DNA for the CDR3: TGTGCCAGCAGCACGCAGACAAATAGCTACGAGCAGTACTTC. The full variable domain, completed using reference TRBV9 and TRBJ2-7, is DSGVTQTPKHLITATGQRVTLRCSPRSGDLSVYWYQQSLDQGLQFLIQYYNGEERAKGNILERFSAQQFPDLHSELNLSSLELGDSALYFCASSTQTNSYEQYFGPGTRLTVT.

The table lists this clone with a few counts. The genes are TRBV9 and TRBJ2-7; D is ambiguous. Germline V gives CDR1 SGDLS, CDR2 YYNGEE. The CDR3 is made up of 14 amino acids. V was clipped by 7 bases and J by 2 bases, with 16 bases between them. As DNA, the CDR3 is TGTGCCAGCTCGCCGCGAGACCCGACCTACGAGCAGTACTTC. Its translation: CASSPRDPTYEQYF.

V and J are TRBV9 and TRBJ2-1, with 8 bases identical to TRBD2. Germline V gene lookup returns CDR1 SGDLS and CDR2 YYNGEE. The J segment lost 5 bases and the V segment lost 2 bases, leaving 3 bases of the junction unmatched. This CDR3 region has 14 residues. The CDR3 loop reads CASSVSGNNNEQFF. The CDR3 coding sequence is TGTGCCAGCAGCGTTAGCGGGAATAACAATGAGCAGTTCTTC.

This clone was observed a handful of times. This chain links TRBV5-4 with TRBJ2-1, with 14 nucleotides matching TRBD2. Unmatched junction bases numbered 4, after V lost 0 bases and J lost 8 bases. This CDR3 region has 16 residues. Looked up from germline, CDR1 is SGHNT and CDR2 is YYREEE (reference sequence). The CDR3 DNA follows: TGTGCCAGCAGCTTGGGAGGGACTAGCGGGAGATATGAGCAGTTCTTC. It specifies CASSLGGTSGRYEQFF.

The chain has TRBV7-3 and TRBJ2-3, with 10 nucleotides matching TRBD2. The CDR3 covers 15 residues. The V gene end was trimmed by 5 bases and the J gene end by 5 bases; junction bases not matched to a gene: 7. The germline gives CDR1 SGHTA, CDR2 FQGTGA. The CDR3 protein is CASSPGLAGEDTQYF. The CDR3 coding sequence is TGTGCCAGCAGCCCCGGGCTAGCGGGAGAAGATACGCAGTATTTT.

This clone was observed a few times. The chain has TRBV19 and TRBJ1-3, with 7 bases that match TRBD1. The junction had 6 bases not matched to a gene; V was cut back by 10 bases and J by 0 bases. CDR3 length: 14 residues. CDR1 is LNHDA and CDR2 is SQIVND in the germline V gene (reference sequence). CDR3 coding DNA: TGTGCCACTTCCAGGGGGGGCTCTGGAAACACCATATATTTT. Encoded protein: CATSRGGSGNTIYF.